The T cell receptor beta chain described here comes from a study of blood T cell repertoires in COVID-19 (TCRdb year 2020). Notes on the research overall: The collaborator samples originated in the United States, Italy and Spain and spanned the acute and convalescent phases of COVID-19. The prospective study material was composed of cDNA or gDNA derived from T cells, B-cell-depleted T cells, or PBMCs. Subjects who had been exposed to COVID-19, were actively infected with it, or had recovered from it provided the deeply sampled blood TCRbeta repertoires that made up the dataset. The repertoires were released in a freely available public database intended as a resource for research on the immune response to SARS-CoV-2. The samples were drawn from two sources: the first 160 participants of the ongoing ImmuneRACE study, and 1,000 to 1,500 subjects contributed by 6 global collaborators. Sample metadata almost always included a de-identified subject ID, COVID-19 status, age in years and sex. Where HLA class I and class II types were available, the types were taken from metadata supplied by the sample provider, not from assay-based typing.

In the germline V gene (reference sequence), CDR1 corresponds to LNHNV and CDR2 to YYDKDF. A distance of 10 bases separates the germline ends of V and J, which lose 0 bases and 5 bases respectively. Spanning cysteine to phenylalanine, the CDR3 consists of 14 amino acids. Just CDR3 DNA is preserved here, 42 bases in frame from base 1. What the research found in general, with its limitations: Clinical and demographic metadata were provided uncurated, with the amount varying by source and participant.

TCRbeta CDR3 regions were amplified from genomic DNA using the immunoSEQ Assay, a bias-controlled multiplex PCR. The original pipeline was this. The number of nucleated cells in each sample was estimated by amplification of reference gene primers within the assay. Sequence reads were collapsed and filtered to measure the absolute abundance of every unique TCRbeta CDR3 rearrangement. Productive Simpson clonality was computed per sample as the square root of Simpson's diversity index over productive rearrangements. In its TCRdb copy, this immuneACCESS table keeps in-frame sequences only and misses some clones. Where compared with another copy, unresolved V genes explain less than half of these, and the others have no known cause. From that table come the V and J calls and clone size; the DNA was used to work out D and trimming. The sample table contains approximately 90,000 clones; only one count was recorded for 70% to 80% of them. Nearly 25% of the sample comes from the top ten.

Comments on this clone: Its recognized antigen is unknown. Base qualities are missing; no much larger clone stands one base away.

The collaborating institutions used their own protocols to collect whole blood in K2EDTA tubes. Collaborator samples were shipped for TCRbeta analysis as frozen whole blood, isolated PBMCs, or DNA extracted from either sample type. Material: peripheral blood. This clonotype originated in a human donor in a cohort sampled during active COVID-19. The sequence joins TRBV15 to TRBJ2-5; 5 matching bases give a weak D call of TRBD2. The CDR3 region: CATSRESREETQYF. The nucleotide sequence is TGTGCCACCAGCAGAGAGTCTAGGGAGGAGACCCAGTACTTC.